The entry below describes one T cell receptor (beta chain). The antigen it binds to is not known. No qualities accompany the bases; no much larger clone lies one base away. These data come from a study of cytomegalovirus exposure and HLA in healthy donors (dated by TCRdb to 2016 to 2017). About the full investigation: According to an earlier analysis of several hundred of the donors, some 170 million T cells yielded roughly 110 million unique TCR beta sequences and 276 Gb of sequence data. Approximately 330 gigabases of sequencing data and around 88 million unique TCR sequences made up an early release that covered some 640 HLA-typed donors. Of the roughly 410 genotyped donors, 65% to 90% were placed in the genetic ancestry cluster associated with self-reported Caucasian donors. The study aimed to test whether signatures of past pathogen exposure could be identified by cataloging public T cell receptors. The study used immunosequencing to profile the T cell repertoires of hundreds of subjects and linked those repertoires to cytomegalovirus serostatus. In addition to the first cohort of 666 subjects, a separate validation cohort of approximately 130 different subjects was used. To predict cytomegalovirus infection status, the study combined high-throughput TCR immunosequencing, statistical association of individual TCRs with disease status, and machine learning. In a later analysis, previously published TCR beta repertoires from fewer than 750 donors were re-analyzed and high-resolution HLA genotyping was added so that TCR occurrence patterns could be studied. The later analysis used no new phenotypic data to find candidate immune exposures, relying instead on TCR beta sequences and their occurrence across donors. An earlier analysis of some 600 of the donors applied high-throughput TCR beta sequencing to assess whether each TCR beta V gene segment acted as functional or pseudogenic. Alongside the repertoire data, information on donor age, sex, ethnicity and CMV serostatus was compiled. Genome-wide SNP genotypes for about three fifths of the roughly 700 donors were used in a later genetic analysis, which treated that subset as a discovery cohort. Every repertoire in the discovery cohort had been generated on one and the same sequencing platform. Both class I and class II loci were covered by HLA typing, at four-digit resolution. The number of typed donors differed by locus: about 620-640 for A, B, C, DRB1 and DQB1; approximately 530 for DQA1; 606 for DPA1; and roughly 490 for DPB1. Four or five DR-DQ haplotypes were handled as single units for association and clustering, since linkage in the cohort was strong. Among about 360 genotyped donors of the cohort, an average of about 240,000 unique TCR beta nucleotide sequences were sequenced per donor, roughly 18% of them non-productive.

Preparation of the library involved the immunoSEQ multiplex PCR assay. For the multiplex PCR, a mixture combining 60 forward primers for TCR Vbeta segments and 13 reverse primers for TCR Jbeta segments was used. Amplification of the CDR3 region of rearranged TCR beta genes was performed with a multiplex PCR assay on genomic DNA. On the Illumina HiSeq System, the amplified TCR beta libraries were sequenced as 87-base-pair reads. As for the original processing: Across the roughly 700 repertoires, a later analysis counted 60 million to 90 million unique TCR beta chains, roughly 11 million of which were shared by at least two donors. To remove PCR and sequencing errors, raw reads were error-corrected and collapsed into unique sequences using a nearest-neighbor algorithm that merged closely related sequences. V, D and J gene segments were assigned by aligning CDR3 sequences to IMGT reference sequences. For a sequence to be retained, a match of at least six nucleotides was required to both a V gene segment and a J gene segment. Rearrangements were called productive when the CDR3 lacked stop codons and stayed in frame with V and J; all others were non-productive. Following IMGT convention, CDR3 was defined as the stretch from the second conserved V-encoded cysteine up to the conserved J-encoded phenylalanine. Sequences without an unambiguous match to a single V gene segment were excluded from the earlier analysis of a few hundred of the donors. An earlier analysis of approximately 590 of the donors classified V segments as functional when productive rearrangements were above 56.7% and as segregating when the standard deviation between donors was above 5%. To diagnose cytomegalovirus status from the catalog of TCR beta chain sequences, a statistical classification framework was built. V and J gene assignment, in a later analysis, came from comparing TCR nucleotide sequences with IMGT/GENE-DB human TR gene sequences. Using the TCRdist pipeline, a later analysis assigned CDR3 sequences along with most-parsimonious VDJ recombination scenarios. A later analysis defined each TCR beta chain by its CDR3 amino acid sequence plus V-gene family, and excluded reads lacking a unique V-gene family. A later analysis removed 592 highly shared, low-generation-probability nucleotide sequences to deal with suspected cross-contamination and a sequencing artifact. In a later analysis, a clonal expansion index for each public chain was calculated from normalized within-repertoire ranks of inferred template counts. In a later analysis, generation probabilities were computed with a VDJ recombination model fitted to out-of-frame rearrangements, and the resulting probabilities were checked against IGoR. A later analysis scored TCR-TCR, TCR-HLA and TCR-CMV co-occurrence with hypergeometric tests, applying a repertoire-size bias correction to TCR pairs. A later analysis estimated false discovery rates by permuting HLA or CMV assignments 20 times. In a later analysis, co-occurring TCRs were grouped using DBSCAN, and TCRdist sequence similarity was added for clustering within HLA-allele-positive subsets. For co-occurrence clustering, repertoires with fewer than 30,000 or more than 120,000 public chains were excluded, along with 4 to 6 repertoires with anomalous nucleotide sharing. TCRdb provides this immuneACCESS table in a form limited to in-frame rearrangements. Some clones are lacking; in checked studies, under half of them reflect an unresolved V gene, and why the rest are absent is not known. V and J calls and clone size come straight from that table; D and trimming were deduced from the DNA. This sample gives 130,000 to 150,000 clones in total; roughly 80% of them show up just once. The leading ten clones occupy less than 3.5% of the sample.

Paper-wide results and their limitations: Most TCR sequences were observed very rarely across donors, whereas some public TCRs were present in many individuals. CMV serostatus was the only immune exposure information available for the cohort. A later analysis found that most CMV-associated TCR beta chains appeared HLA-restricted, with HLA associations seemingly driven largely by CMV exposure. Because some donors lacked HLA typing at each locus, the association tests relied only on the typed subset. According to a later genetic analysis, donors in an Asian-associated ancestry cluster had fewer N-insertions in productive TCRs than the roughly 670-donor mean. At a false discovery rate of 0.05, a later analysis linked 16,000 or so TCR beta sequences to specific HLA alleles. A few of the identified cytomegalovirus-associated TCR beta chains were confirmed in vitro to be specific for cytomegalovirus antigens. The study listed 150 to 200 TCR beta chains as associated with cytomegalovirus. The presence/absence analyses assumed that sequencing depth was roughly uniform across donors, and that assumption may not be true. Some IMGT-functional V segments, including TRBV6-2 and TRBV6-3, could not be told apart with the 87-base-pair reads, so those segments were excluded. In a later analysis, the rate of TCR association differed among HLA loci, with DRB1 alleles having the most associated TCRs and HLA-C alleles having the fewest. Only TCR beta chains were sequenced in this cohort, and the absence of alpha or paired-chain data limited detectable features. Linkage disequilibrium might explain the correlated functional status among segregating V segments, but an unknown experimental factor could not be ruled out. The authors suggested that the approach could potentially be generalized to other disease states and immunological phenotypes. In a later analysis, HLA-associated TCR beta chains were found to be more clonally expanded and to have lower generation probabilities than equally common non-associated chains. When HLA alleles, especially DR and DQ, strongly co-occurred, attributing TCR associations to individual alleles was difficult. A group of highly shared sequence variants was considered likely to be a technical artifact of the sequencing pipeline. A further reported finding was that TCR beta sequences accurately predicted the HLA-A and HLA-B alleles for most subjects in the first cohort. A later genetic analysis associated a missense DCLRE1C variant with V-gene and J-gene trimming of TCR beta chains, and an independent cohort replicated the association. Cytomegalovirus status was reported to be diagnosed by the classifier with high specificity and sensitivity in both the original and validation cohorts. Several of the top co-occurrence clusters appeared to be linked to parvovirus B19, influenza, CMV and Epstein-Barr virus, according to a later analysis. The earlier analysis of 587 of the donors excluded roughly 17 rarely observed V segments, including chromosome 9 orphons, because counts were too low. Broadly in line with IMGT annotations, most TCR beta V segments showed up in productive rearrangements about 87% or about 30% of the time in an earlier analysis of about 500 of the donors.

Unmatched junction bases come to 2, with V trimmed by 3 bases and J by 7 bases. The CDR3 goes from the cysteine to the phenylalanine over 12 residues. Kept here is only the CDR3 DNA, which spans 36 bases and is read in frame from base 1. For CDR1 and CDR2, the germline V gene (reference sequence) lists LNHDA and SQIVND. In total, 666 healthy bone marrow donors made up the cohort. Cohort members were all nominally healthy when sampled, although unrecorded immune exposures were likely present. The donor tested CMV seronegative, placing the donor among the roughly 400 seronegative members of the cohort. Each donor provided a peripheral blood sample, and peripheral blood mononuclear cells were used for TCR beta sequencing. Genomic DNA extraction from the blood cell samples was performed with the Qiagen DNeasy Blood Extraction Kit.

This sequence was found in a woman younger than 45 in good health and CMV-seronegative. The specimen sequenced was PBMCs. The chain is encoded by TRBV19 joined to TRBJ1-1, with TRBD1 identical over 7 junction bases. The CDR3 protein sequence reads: CASSIGTVEAFF. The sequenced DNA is TGTGCCAGTAGTATCGGGACAGTTGAAGCTTTCTTT.